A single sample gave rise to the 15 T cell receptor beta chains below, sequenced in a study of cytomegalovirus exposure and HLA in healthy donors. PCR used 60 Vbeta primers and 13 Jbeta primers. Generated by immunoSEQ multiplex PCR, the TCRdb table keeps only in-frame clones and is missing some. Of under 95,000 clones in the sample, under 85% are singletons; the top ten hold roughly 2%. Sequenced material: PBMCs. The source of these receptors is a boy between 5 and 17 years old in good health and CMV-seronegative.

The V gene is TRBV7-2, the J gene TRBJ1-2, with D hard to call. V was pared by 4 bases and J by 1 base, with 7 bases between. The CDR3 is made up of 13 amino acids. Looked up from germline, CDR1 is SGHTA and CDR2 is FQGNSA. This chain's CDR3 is CASSSYINYGYTF. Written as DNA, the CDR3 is TGTGCCAGCAGCTCCTATATTAACTATGGCTACACCTTC.

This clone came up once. The CDR3 DNA sequence: TGTGCCAGCAGCCAAGGTTCAGGTATGAACACTGAAGCTTTCTTT. As protein: CASSQGSGMNTEAFF. The V gene is TRBV4-2, the J gene TRBJ1-1, with no clear D. This CDR3 has 15 residues. Germline lookup yields CDR1 LGHNA and CDR2 YNFKEQ. The V gene lost 1 base and the J gene lost 0 bases, with 9 bases spanning the gap.

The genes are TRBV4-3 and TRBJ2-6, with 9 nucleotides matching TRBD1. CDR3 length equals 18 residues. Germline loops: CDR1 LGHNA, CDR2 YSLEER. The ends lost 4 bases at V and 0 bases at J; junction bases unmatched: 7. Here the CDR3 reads CASSPSGQGPSGANVLTF. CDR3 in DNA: TGCGCCAGCAGCCCTTCGGGACAGGGCCCCTCTGGGGCCAACGTCCTGACTTTC.

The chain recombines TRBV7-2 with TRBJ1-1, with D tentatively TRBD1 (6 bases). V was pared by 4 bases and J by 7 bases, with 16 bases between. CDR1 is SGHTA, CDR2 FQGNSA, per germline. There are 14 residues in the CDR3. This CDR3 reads CASSSRGGQNEAFF. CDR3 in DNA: TGTGCCAGCAGCTCCCGGGGGGGGCAAAATGAAGCTTTCTTT.

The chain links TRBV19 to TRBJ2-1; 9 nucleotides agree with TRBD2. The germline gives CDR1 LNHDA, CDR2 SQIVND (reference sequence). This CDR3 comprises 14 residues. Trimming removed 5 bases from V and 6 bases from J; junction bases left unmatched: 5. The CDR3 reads CASSQWTSANEQFF. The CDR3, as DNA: TGTGCCAGTAGTCAATGGACTAGCGCCAATGAGCAGTTCTTC.

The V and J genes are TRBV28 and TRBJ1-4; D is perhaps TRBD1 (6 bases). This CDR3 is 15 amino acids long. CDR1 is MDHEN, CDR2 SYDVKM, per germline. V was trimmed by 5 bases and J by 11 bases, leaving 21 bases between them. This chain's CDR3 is CASSPAGAQRGKLFF. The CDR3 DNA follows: TGTGCCAGCAGTCCTGCGGGGGCACAGAGGGGTAAACTGTTTTTT.

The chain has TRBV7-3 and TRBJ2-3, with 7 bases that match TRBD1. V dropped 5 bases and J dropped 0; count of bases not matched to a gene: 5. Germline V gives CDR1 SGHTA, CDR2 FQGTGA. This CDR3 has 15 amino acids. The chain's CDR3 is CASSQGTASTDTQYF. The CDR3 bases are TGTGCCAGCAGCCAGGGGACAGCTAGCACAGATACGCAGTATTTT. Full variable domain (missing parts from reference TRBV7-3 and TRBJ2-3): GAGVSQTPSNKVTEKGKYVELRCDPISGHTALYWYRQSLGQGPEFLIYFQGTGAADDSGLPNDRFFAVRPEGSVSTLKIQRTERGDSAVYLCASSQGTASTDTQYFGPGTRLTVL.

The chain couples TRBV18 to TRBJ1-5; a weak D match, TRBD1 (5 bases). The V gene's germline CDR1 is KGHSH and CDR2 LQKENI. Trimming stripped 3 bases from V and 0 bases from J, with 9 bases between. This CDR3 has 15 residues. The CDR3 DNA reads TGTGCCAGCTCACCGGACATAGATAGCAATCAGCCCCAGCATTTT. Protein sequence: CASSPDIDSNQPQHF.

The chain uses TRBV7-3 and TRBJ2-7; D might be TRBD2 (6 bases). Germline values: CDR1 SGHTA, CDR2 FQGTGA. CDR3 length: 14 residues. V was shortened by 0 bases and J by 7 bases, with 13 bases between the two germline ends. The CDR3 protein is CASSLTGGNREQYF. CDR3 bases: TGTGCCAGCAGCTTAACGGGCGGGAATAGAGAGCAGTACTTC.

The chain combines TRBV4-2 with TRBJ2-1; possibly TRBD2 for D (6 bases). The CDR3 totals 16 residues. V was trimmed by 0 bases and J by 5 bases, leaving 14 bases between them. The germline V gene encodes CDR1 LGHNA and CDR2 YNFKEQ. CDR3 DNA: TGTGCCAGCAGCCAAGATTGGGGGGAGTGGAACAATGAGCAGTTCTTC. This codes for CASSQDWGEWNNEQFF.

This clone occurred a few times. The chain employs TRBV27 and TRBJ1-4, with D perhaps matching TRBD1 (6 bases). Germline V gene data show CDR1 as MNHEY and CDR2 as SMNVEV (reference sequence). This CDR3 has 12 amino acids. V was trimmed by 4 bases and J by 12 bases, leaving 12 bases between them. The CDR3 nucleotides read TGTGCCAGCAGTTCTCAGGACAGCGAACTGTTTTTT. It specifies CASSSQDSELFF.

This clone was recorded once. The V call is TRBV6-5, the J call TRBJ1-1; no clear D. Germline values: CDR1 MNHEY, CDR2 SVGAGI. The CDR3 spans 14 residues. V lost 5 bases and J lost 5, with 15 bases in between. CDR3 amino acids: CASSRAPQITEAFF. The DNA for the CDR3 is TGTGCCAGCAGTCGAGCTCCACAGATTACTGAAGCTTTCTTT.

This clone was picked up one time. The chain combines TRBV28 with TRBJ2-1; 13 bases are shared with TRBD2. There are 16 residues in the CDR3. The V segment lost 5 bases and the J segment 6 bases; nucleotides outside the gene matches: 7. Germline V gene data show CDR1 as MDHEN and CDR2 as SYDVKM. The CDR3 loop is CASSHTSGGGRNEQFF. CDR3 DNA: TGTGCCAGCAGTCATACTAGCGGGGGGGGCCGCAATGAGCAGTTCTTC. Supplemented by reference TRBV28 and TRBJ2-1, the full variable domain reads DVKVTQSSRYLVKRTGEKVFLECVQDMDHENMFWYRQDPGLGLRLIYFSYDVKMKEKGDIPEGYSVSREKKERFSLILESASTNQTSMYLCASSHTSGGGRNEQFFGPGTRLTVL.

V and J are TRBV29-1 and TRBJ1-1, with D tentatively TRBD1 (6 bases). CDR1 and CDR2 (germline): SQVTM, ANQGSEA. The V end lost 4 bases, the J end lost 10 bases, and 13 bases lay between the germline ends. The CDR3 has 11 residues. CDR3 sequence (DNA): TGCAGCGTTGGGGGGGGACAAGTAGCTTTCTTT. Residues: CSVGGGQVAFF. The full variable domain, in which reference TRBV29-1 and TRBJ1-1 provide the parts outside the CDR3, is SAVISQKPSRDICQRGTSLTIQCQVDSQVTMMFWYRQQPGQSLTLIATANQGSEATYESGFVIDKFPISRPNLTFSTLTVSNMSPEDSSIYLCSVGGGQVAFFGQGTRLTVV.

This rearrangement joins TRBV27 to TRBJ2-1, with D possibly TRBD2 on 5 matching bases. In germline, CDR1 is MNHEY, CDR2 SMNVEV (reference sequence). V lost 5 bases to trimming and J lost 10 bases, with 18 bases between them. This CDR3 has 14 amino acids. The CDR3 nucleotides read TGTGCCAGCAGTCTAGTAGCGTCCCTGGGGGAGCAGTTCTTC. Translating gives CASSLVASLGEQFF.